Below, 29 T cell receptor beta chains from the same sample are listed, as sequenced in a study of cytomegalovirus exposure and HLA in healthy donors. TCRdb keeps only in-frame clones here, not all; method: immunoSEQ multiplex PCR. The data contain approximately 210,000 clones, almost 90% of them singletons. Sequencing was done on a sample of PBMCs. The receptors were gathered from a woman aged 18-29 years in good health and CMV-seronegative.

The chain couples TRBV27 to TRBJ2-6; a weak D match, TRBD1 (6 bases). Between the trimmed V and J ends, which lost 1 base and 2 bases, there was a span of 9 bases. The CDR3 runs 16 residues. Germline CDR1 is MNHEY and CDR2 is SMNVEV (reference sequence). As DNA, the CDR3 is TGTGCCAGCAGTTTATGGCAGGGGACTGGGGCCAACGTCCTGACTTTC. Translated, it gives CASSLWQGTGANVLTF.

The chain carries TRBV5-4 and TRBJ2-7; 12 positions agree with TRBD2. This CDR3 region has 15 residues. From germline, CDR1 is SGHNT and CDR2 YYREEE (reference sequence). Trimming removed 3 bases from V and 5 bases from J; junction bases left unmatched: 6. CDR3 sequence (DNA): TGTGCCAGCAGCTCCGGACTAGCGGGATTACACGAGCAGTACTTC. Translating gives CASSSGLAGLHEQYF. Variable domain in full (rest from reference TRBV5-4 and TRBJ2-7): ETGVTQSPTHLIKTRGQQVTLRCSSQSGHNTVSWYQQALGQGPQFIFQYYREEENGRGNFPPRFSGLQFPNYSSELNVNALELDDSALYLCASSSGLAGLHEQYFGPGTRLTVT.

This chain's CDR3 is CASSLGGRYEQYF. The CDR3 nucleotides read TGTGCCAGCAGCTTGGGGGGGCGCTACGAGCAGTACTTC. The rearrangement links TRBV5-6 to TRBJ2-7; tentative D call: TRBD1 (6 bases). Trimming shortened V by 0 bases and J by 3 bases, and 7 bases separated the two germline ends. This CDR3 is built from 13 residues. Germline loops: CDR1 SGHDT, CDR2 YYEEEE.

The gene calls are TRBV6-5 and TRBJ2-7; perhaps TRBD1 as D (5 bases). In germline, CDR1 is MNHEY, CDR2 SVGAGI. V was cut by 0 bases and J by 3 bases, with 12 bases left in between. This CDR3 spans 15 amino acids. The CDR3 loop is CASSYSGQGSYEQYF. CDR3 in DNA: TGTGCCAGCAGTTACTCGGGTCAGGGAAGCTACGAGCAGTACTTC.

The chain recombines TRBV2 with TRBJ2-7, with 7 nucleotides matching TRBD2. V dropped 7 bases and J dropped 2; count of bases not matched to a gene: 11. In germline, CDR1 is SNHLY, CDR2 FYNNEI. This CDR3 has 15 residues. The DNA of the CDR3 is TGTGCCAGCAACGTGGCGGGAGAGGGGACCTACGAGCAGTACTTC. Its protein is CASNVAGEGTYEQYF.

This chain connects TRBV7-9 to TRBJ2-7; tentatively, D is TRBD1 (6 bases). Germline loops: CDR1 SEHNR, CDR2 FQNEAQ (reference sequence). V lost 2 bases, J lost 6 bases, and 11 bases lay in between. The length of the CDR3 is 13 residues. CDR3 amino acids: CASSLSRGPEQYF. CDR3 nucleotides: TGTGCCAGCAGCTTATCCAGGGGACCCGAGCAGTACTTC.

The chain is built from TRBV4-2 and TRBJ2-7, with unresolved D. Trimming removed 0 bases from V and 4 bases from J, with 16 bases in between. The CDR3 sequence is 16 residues long. The germline gives CDR1 LGHNA, CDR2 YNFKEQ. The CDR3 DNA sequence: TGTGCCAGCAGCCAAGATTGGCAGGATAACACTTACGAGCAGTACTTC. This encodes CASSQDWQDNTYEQYF.

This chain links TRBV5-6 with TRBJ1-2; 7 nucleotides align to TRBD1. The CDR3 is 13 amino acids. From germline, CDR1 is SGHDT and CDR2 YYEEEE. The V segment lost 4 bases and the J segment 6 bases; nucleotides outside the gene matches: 6. For the CDR3, the DNA is TGTGCCAGCAGCACGGACAGGCCCAATGGCTACACCTTC. As protein: CASSTDRPNGYTF.

The chain couples TRBV7-6 to TRBJ2-6, with 8 nucleotides matching TRBD1. V was pared by 5 bases and J by 4 bases, with 16 bases of the junction left unmatched. CDR3 length equals 19 residues. CDR1 and CDR2 (germline): SGHVS, FNYEAQ. In DNA form, the CDR3 reads TGTGCCAGCAGCCGCCTAGGACAGGGTCCCACGGGGGGGGCCAACGTCCTGACTTTC. As protein: CASSRLGQGPTGGANVLTF.

This chain links TRBV27 with TRBJ2-4; TRBD1 matches at 7 bases. Germline V gene sequence: CDR1 MNHEY, CDR2 SMNVEV (reference sequence). The CDR3 consists of 13 residues. V lost 6 bases to trimming and J lost 8 bases; unmatched junction nucleotides: 7. This CDR3 is CASSTTGIHIQYF. The CDR3 coding sequence is TGTGCCAGCAGCACGACAGGGATACACATTCAGTACTTC.

The chain has TRBV18 and TRBJ1-4; D unresolved. Germline V gene data show CDR1 as KGHSH and CDR2 as LQKENI. The CDR3 extends over 16 amino acids. Trimming removed 0 bases at V and 2 bases at J, with 10 bases between. As DNA, the CDR3 is TGTGCCAGCTCACCACCACGGGGTAGGACTAATGAAAAACTGTTTTTT. Residues: CASSPPRGRTNEKLFF.

The rearrangement uses TRBV12-2 and TRBJ1-1; the table assigns TRBD1, which was not confirmed against the DNA. TRBV12-2 has pseudogene status. The CDR3 has 18 amino acids. The CDR3 loop is CASRNGKTGGMRDTEAFF. The CDR3 coding sequence is TGTGCAAGTCGAAATGGAAAGACAGGGGGCATGAGAGACACTGAAGCTTTCTTT.

The V and J genes are TRBV5-5 and TRBJ2-7, with a weak D call TRBD1 (6 bases). Germline lookup yields CDR1 SGHKS and CDR2 YYEKEE (reference sequence). The CDR3 consists of 15 residues. V lost 0 bases to trimming and J lost 3 bases, with 13 bases between them. CDR3 residues: CASSLAPKGDYEQYF. CDR3 coding DNA: TGTGCCAGCAGCTTGGCCCCCAAGGGGGACTACGAGCAGTACTTC.

The rearrangement joins TRBV23-1 to TRBJ2-7, with 9 bases aligning to TRBD2. TRBV23-1 is designated an ORF whose function remains uncertain. The CDR3 runs to 20 residues. The J segment lost 0 bases and the V segment lost 4 bases, leaving 19 bases of the junction unmatched. CDR3 bases: TGCGCCAGCAGTCGTAGGGCTAGCGGGATGGTACCCCACTCCTCCTACGAGCAGTACTTC. Protein product: CASSRRASGMVPHSSYEQYF.

This clone was observed once. The chain joins TRBV28 to TRBJ2-1; unclear D gene. The CDR3 contains 13 residues. Germline V lookup: CDR1 MDHEN, CDR2 SYDVKM. V lost 5 bases and J lost 3, with 8 bases in between. The CDR3 nucleotides are TGTGCCAGCAGTGAGGCCAGCTACAATGAGCAGTTCTTC. It yields the protein CASSEASYNEQFF.

This clone was detected many times. The chain recombines TRBV29-1 with TRBJ2-7; TRBD2 matches at 7 bases. Germline assignment: CDR1 SQVTM and CDR2 ANQGSEA. The CDR3 contains 18 residues. The ends lost 2 bases at V and 0 bases at J; junction bases unmatched: 16. The CDR3 protein is CSVEFADTSGDPSYEQYF. The CDR3 nucleotides are TGCAGCGTTGAATTCGCGGACACCAGCGGGGATCCCTCCTACGAGCAGTACTTC.

The V and J genes are TRBV7-8 and TRBJ1-4; D may be TRBD1 (6 bases). The germline V and J ends were trimmed by 7 bases and 3 bases, with 18 bases remaining between them. The CDR3 is 16 amino acids. CDR1 is SGHVS, CDR2 FQNEAQ, per germline. As DNA, the CDR3 is TGTGCCAGCAACGAACAGGGCCGGGTTGCTAATGAAAAACTGTTTTTT. It specifies CASNEQGRVANEKLFF.

The rearrangement uses TRBV5-4 and TRBJ2-7; TRBD1 aligns across 8 bases. Germline CDR1 is SGHNT and CDR2 is YYREEE (reference sequence). The length of the CDR3 is 13 residues. V was clipped by 7 bases and J by 5 bases; unmatched bases: 8. The CDR3 reads CASENQGADEQYF. CDR3 coding DNA: TGTGCCAGCGAAAATCAGGGGGCGGACGAGCAGTACTTC.

The rearrangement links TRBV27 to TRBJ2-7; 11 bases map to TRBD2. The CDR3 has 16 amino acids. Germline loops: CDR1 MNHEY, CDR2 SMNVEV (reference sequence). Germline trimming cut 0 bases from V and 6 bases from J; bases unmatched to any gene: 7. The CDR3 protein is CASSLSPGLAAVEQYF. Here the CDR3 DNA reads TGTGCCAGCAGTTTATCCCCGGGACTAGCGGCCGTCGAGCAGTACTTC.

The gene calls are TRBV27 and TRBJ2-1, with 10 bases aligning to TRBD2. CDR3 length equals 16 residues. Germline loops: CDR1 MNHEY, CDR2 SMNVEV (reference sequence). With 5 bases clipped from V and 5 bases from J, the junction kept 9 bases outside the gene matches. The CDR3 reads CASSPRGLAPHNEQFF. The DNA for the CDR3 is TGTGCCAGCAGTCCCCGGGGACTAGCGCCGCACAATGAGCAGTTCTTC.

V is TRBV19 and J is TRBJ2-1; maybe TRBD1 (6 bases). Trimming left V 4 bases short and J 7 bases short, with 11 bases between. Per the germline V gene, CDR1 is LNHDA and CDR2 is SQIVND (reference sequence). This CDR3 spans 13 amino acids. CDR3 bases: TGTGCCAGTAGTACGGGGACAAATAATGAGCAGTTCTTC. Protein sequence: CASSTGTNNEQFF.

The V call is TRBV11-2, the J call TRBJ2-3; 11 bases map to TRBD2. Looked up from germline, CDR1 is SGHAT and CDR2 is FQNNGV. This CDR3 region has 16 residues. The junction had 4 bases not matched to a gene; V was cut back by 5 bases and J by 0 bases. The CDR3 region is CASSTGTSGSTDTQYF. The CDR3 DNA reads as TGTGCCAGCAGCACAGGGACTAGCGGTAGCACAGATACGCAGTATTTT.

The chain employs TRBV27 and TRBJ2-7, with D maybe TRBD1 (6 bases). V lost 6 bases, J lost 5 bases, and 14 bases lay in between. Germline loops: CDR1 MNHEY, CDR2 SMNVEV (reference sequence). CDR3 length equals 13 residues. CDR3 sequence (DNA): TGTGCCAGCAGCTCCGACAGGCGGCACGAGCAGTACTTC. Translated: CASSSDRRHEQYF.

The chain carries TRBV7-2 and TRBJ2-1; 7 bases line up with TRBD2. The ends lost 5 bases at V and 9 bases at J; junction bases unmatched: 19. CDR3 length equals 17 residues. Germline CDR1 is SGHTA and CDR2 is FQGNSA. CDR3 bases: TGTGCCAGCAGCGAAGATGTGACTAGCACGATGCTGGGTGAGCAGTTCTTC. This sequence encodes CASSEDVTSTMLGEQFF.

The chain couples TRBV5-4 to TRBJ2-2, with 8 nucleotides matching TRBD1. Germline V CDR1 and CDR2: SGHNT, YYREEE (reference sequence). V was pared by 5 bases and J by 5 bases, with 11 bases of the junction left unmatched. This CDR3 is built from 16 residues. The CDR3 loop is CASSMPRTGTTGELFF. CDR3 in DNA: TGTGCCAGCAGTATGCCGAGGACAGGGACAACCGGGGAGCTGTTTTTT.

The chain carries TRBV7-2 and TRBJ2-7, with 7 bases aligning to TRBD1. The germline V gene encodes CDR1 SGHTA and CDR2 FQGNSA. Trimming removed 5 bases from V and 5 bases from J; junction bases left unmatched: 9. CDR3 length: 14 residues. As DNA, the CDR3 is TGTGCCAGCAGCCCAAAGACAGGGCTGGACGAGCAGTACTTC. Protein: CASSPKTGLDEQYF. Full variable domain (rest looked up from reference TRBV7-2 and TRBJ2-7): GAGVSQSPSNKVTEKGKDVELRCDPISGHTALYWYRQSLGQGLEFLIYFQGNSAPDKSGLPSDRFSAERTGGSVSTLTIQRTQQEDSAVYLCASSPKTGLDEQYFGPGTRLTVT.

The chain is built from TRBV28 and TRBJ2-7; 12 bases are shared with TRBD1. Germline V gene lookup returns CDR1 MDHEN and CDR2 SYDVKM. The CDR3 is 15 residues long. The junction had 9 bases not matched to a gene; V was cut back by 6 bases and J by 6 bases. The CDR3 coding sequence is TGTGCCAGCAGAGATGCCGGGACAGGGGGCCTCGAGCAGTACTTC. Encoded protein: CASRDAGTGGLEQYF.

The chain recombines TRBV25-1 with TRBJ1-1, with D tentatively TRBD1 (5 bases). The V and J ends lost 1 base and 9 bases respectively, with 9 bases between them. The V gene's germline CDR1 is MGHDK and CDR2 SYGVNS. CDR3 length: 12 residues. This CDR3 is CASSEWGNQAFF. The CDR3 nucleotides are TGTGCCAGCAGTGAATGGGGCAATCAAGCTTTCTTT.

The chain joins TRBV27 to TRBJ2-5; 12 bases line up with TRBD1. The CDR3 spans 14 residues. Germline CDR1 MNHEY, CDR2 SMNVEV (reference sequence). J gave up 5 bases and V 8 bases, and 6 bases lay outside the gene matches. For the CDR3, the DNA is TGTGCCAGCGGAGGGACAGGGGGCGTGGAGACCCAGTACTTC. Its protein product is CASGGTGGVETQYF.